The 24 T cell receptor beta chains reported below all come from one sample, sequenced in a study of blood T cell repertoires in COVID-19. Assay: immunoSEQ multiplex PCR; the TCRdb copy retains only in-frame clones and omits some. The sample lists roughly 270,000 clones, roughly 80% seen once, with less than 5.5% in the top ten. The sequencing sample was made of PBMCs or T cells enriched from blood (not recorded which). The source of these receptors is a man aged 35 to 55 who had been exposed to COVID-19.

This clone was picked up one time. The chain carries TRBV12-3 or TRBV12-4 and TRBJ1-2; D unresolved. CDR3 size: 12 residues. The V gene lost 3 bases and the J gene lost 7 bases, with 9 bases spanning the gap. The CDR3 DNA reads as TGTGCCAGCAGTTTTGCGGAAGTTGGCTACACCTTC. This translates into CASSFAEVGYTF.

This clone was seen just once. This chain links TRBV18 with TRBJ2-1; 13 nucleotides agree with TRBD2. This CDR3 region has 13 residues. J was trimmed by 6 bases and V by 8 bases; bases with no gene match: 1. Germline CDR1 reads KGHSH; CDR2 reads LQKENI. This chain's CDR3 is CASTSGRGNEQFF. CDR3 nucleotide sequence: TGTGCCAGCACTAGCGGGAGGGGCAATGAGCAGTTCTTC.

The CDR3 region is CASSETGGSGKLFF. The CDR3 bases are TGCGCCAGCAGTGAAACAGGGGGTTCTGGAAAACTGTTTTTT. This chain joins TRBV10-1 and TRBJ1-4; 8 bases map to TRBD1. V lost 3 bases and J lost 10; bases outside the gene matches: 7. Germline V gene sequence: CDR1 WNHNN, CDR2 SYGVQD (reference sequence). The CDR3 has 14 residues.

The chain recombines TRBV6-5 with TRBJ1-1; D unresolved. Between the trimmed V and J ends, which lost 6 bases and 0 bases, there was a span of 11 bases. The CDR3 runs to 14 residues. Germline lookup yields CDR1 MNHEY and CDR2 SVGAGI. The DNA for the CDR3 is TGTGCCAGCAGCCAACGAGGGATGAACACTGAAGCTTTCTTT. This sequence encodes CASSQRGMNTEAFF.

V gene TRBV19 combines with J gene TRBJ1-5, with a possible D match to TRBD1 (6 bases). With 7 bases removed from V and 3 bases from J, the gap between germline ends came to 19 bases. The CDR3 length is 16 residues. Germline CDR1 is LNHDA and CDR2 is SQIVND (reference sequence). The CDR3 is CASTERGGRDNQPQHF. The CDR3 DNA sequence: TGTGCCAGTACCGAGCGGGGGGGCAGAGACAATCAGCCCCAGCATTTT.

The J gene is TRBJ2-1, the V gene TRBV10-2; TRBD2 aligns across 10 bases. In germline, CDR1 is WSHSY, CDR2 SAAADI. V shed 4 bases, J shed 9 bases, and the junction held 6 bases outside the gene matches. This CDR3 has 14 residues. The CDR3 loop reads CASSGSSGSLEQFF. CDR3 nucleotide sequence: TGCGCCAGCAGTGGGTCTAGCGGGAGTCTTGAGCAGTTCTTC.

This chain connects TRBV7-9 to TRBJ2-2; the D gene is possibly TRBD1 (7 bases). Germline V gene sequence: CDR1 SEHNR, CDR2 FQNEAQ (reference sequence). V was cut by 4 bases and J by 6 bases, with 18 bases left in between. The CDR3 extends over 16 amino acids. The CDR3 reads CASSWGGTVDPGELFF. The CDR3 coding sequence is TGTGCCAGCAGCTGGGGCGGGACAGTTGATCCCGGGGAGCTGTTTTTT.

The genes are TRBV23-1 and TRBJ2-7, with a possible D match to TRBD2 (5 bases). TRBV23-1 is an open reading frame whose function is uncertain. Trimming took 4 bases from V and 3 from J, leaving 16 bases between them. The CDR3 runs to 15 residues. The CDR3 coding sequence is TGCGCCAGCAGTCCTGAGGTCGGGGTTTGCTACGAGCAGTACTTC. Translation gives CASSPEVGVCYEQYF.

V usage is TRBV11-2 and J usage is TRBJ1-2, with 7 bases aligning to TRBD1. CDR1 and CDR2 from the germline V gene are SGHAT and FQNNGV. This CDR3 comprises 15 residues. V gave up 2 bases and J gave up 4 bases; unmatched junction bases: 7. CDR3 sequence: CASSLTGTDPYGYTF. The CDR3, as DNA: TGTGCCAGCAGCTTAACCGGGACAGATCCCTATGGCTACACCTTC. Full variable domain (remainder filled in from reference TRBV11-2 and TRBJ1-2): EAGVAQSPRYKIIEKRQSVAFWCNPISGHATLYWYQQILGQGPKLLIQFQNNGVVDDSQLPKDRFSAERLKGVDSTLKIQPAKLEDSAVYLCASSLTGTDPYGYTFGSGTRLTVV.

The V gene is TRBV6-5, the J gene TRBJ1-2; D gene ambiguous. With 6 bases removed from V and 0 bases from J, the gap between germline ends came to 8 bases. Looked up from germline, CDR1 is MNHEY and CDR2 is SVGAGI. The CDR3 is made up of 13 amino acids. This CDR3 reads CASSVTPNYGYTF. CDR3 in DNA: TGTGCCAGCAGCGTGACACCTAACTATGGCTACACCTTC.

This chain links TRBV29-1 with TRBJ2-2, with TRBD2 identical over 15 bases. With V trimmed by 6 bases and J by 0 bases, 8 bases remained unmatched. This CDR3 region has 18 residues. CDR1 SQVTM and CDR2 ANQGSEA come from the germline V gene. The CDR3 loop reads CSVHSGTSGRTNTGELFF. The CDR3 DNA reads as TGCAGCGTGCACTCCGGGACTAGCGGGAGGACGAACACCGGGGAGCTGTTTTTT.

This chain joins TRBV29-1 and TRBJ1-2, with TRBD1 matching 7 bases. CDR1 and CDR2 from the germline V gene are SQVTM and ANQGSEA. The CDR3 length is 14 residues. J was trimmed by 6 bases and V by 1 base; bases with no gene match: 8. CDR3 bases: TGCAGCGTTGAAGGAAGTACCGGGACAGATGGCTACACCTTC. This codes for CSVEGSTGTDGYTF.

The chain's CDR3 is CASSQTENYGYTF. CDR3 bases: TGTGCCAGCAGCCAAACAGAGAACTATGGCTACACCTTC. V is TRBV3-1 (or the pseudogene TRBV3-2) and J is TRBJ1-2; D unclear. The germline V gene encodes CDR1 LGHDT and CDR2 YNNKEL (reference sequence). This CDR3 comprises 13 residues. With 2 bases removed from V and 2 bases from J, the gap between germline ends came to 6 bases.

V is TRBV6-6 and J is TRBJ2-1; D remains unclear. Trimming shortened V by 0 bases and J by 6 bases, and 6 bases separated the two germline ends. Germline-derived CDR1 and CDR2 are MNHNY and SVGAGI (reference sequence). The CDR3 totals 13 residues. The CDR3 coding sequence is TGTGCCAGCAGTTACTCCCCTTCCAATGAGCAGTTCTTC. The encoded protein is CASSYSPSNEQFF.

The V and J genes are TRBV11-2 and TRBJ1-6; 7 bases line up with TRBD1. The CDR3 is 14 residues long. V shed 4 bases and J 9 bases; nucleotides not matched to a gene: 6. Germline CDR1 and CDR2: SGHAT and FQNNGV. The CDR3 spells CASSSQGRSSPLHF. The DNA of the CDR3 is TGTGCCAGCAGCTCACAGGGGAGGAGTTCACCCCTCCACTTT.

V is TRBV7-8 and J is TRBJ2-1, with 11 bases that match TRBD2. Germline CDR1 SGHVS, CDR2 FQNEAQ. J gave up 6 bases and V 2 bases, and 15 bases lay outside the gene matches. This CDR3 is built from 19 residues. The CDR3 DNA reads TGTGCCAGCAGCTTAAGTGTAGCGGGAGGGCCGCGGTTACGCAATGAGCAGTTCTTC. Translation gives CASSLSVAGGPRLRNEQFF.

This clone was detected only once. The rearrangement uses TRBV5-1 and TRBJ2-5, with 13 bases fitting TRBD2. Germline CDR1 and CDR2: SGHRS and YFSETQ. J was trimmed by 2 bases and V by 4 bases; bases with no gene match: 2. This CDR3 region has 15 residues. The CDR3 loop reads CASSPGLAGQETQYF. DNA of the CDR3: TGCGCCAGCAGCCCGGGACTAGCGGGGCAAGAGACCCAGTACTTC.

This chain links TRBV7-3 with TRBJ2-1, with D unclear. There are 13 residues in the CDR3. The V gene lost 0 bases and the J gene lost 7 bases, with 7 bases spanning the gap. Germline assignment: CDR1 SGHTA and CDR2 FQGTGA. CDR3 coding DNA: TGTGCCAGCAGCTTAACGCCCCAGAATGAGCAGTTCTTC. This sequence encodes CASSLTPQNEQFF.

V is TRBV7-3 and J is TRBJ2-7; D uncertain. The V and J ends lost 5 bases and 0 bases respectively, with 8 bases between them. Germline-derived CDR1 and CDR2 are SGHTA and FQGTGA. The CDR3 is 13 residues long. CDR3 loop: CASSPGFSYEQYF. The CDR3 region has the DNA TGTGCCAGCAGCCCAGGATTCTCCTACGAGCAGTACTTC.

This chain uses TRBV24-1 with TRBJ2-7; D is ambiguous. With 7 bases removed from V and 2 bases from J, the gap between germline ends came to 11 bases. Germline-derived CDR1 and CDR2 are KGHDR and SFDVKD. The CDR3 extends over 13 amino acids. The CDR3 is CATRSRLTYEQYF. The CDR3 nucleotides are TGTGCCACCAGATCCAGACTCACCTACGAGCAGTACTTC.

The V call is TRBV5-5, the J call TRBJ2-7, with a weak D call TRBD1 (5 bases). Per germline, CDR1 SGHKS and CDR2 YYEKEE (reference sequence). This CDR3 spans 14 amino acids. V was clipped by 5 bases and J by 3 bases, with 15 bases between them. DNA of the CDR3: TGTGCCAGCAGTCCAGGGTCTTTGGTCTACGAGCAGTACTTC. Its protein is CASSPGSLVYEQYF. The full variable domain, its missing parts supplied by reference TRBV5-5 and TRBJ2-7, is DAGVTQSPTHLIKTRGQQVTLRCSPISGHKSVSWYQQVLGQGPQFIFQYYEKEERGRGNFPDRFSARQFPNYSSELNVNALLLGDSALYLCASSPGSLVYEQYFGPGTRLTVT.

J is TRBJ1-3 and V is TRBV7-2, with D unclear. V lost 1 base and J 4 bases, leaving 8 bases between the germline ends. Germline assignment: CDR1 SGHTA and CDR2 FQGNSA. The CDR3 loop spans 14 amino acids. CDR3 sequence (DNA): TGTGCCAGCAGCTTAGAGGCGACAGGAAACACCATATATTTT. This codes for CASSLEATGNTIYF.

The genes are TRBV3-1 (or the pseudogene TRBV3-2) and TRBJ2-7; 9 bases fit TRBD1. The CDR3 loop spans 15 amino acids. V gave up 4 bases and J gave up 6 bases; unmatched junction bases: 10. CDR1 and CDR2 from the germline V gene are LGHDT and YNNKEL (reference sequence). The CDR3 region is CASSPAGTGSVEQYF. For the CDR3, the DNA is TGTGCCAGCAGCCCAGCCGGGACAGGGTCGGTCGAGCAGTACTTC.

This rearrangement joins TRBV24-1 to TRBJ1-2; possible D gene TRBD1, 5 bases. The length of the CDR3 is 14 residues. V was clipped by 2 bases and J by 7 bases, with 13 bases between them. Germline V gene data show CDR1 as KGHDR and CDR2 as SFDVKD. The CDR3 spells CATSDSDISRGYTF. The CDR3 DNA reads as TGTGCCACCAGTGATTCGGACATTTCGCGTGGCTACACCTTC.